Each of the 23 T cell receptor beta chains below was sequenced from the same sample in a study of control samples from healthy donors and cancer patients. Only in-frame clones appear in the TCRdb table, and some are missing; sequencing was by immunoSEQ multiplex PCR. In the table there are around 110,000 clones, about 93% of which are singletons. The specimen was blood. The receptors shown here come from a man aged 25-45 years in good health.

This sequence joins TRBV5-1 and TRBJ1-1; 10 nucleotides align to TRBD1. The CDR3 covers 16 residues. Germline CDR1 and CDR2: SGHRS and YFSETQ. Unmatched junction bases numbered 10, after V lost 5 bases and J lost 3 bases. CDR3: CASSKTGQGVDTEAFF. The CDR3 nucleotides read TGCGCCAGCAGTAAGACAGGACAGGGGGTCGACACTGAAGCTTTCTTT.

Here the CDR3 DNA reads TGTGCCACCAGTGACCCGGACAGGGACCCAGGAAACACCATATATTTT. Residues: CATSDPDRDPGNTIYF. The V gene is TRBV24-1, the J gene TRBJ1-3; 8 bases match TRBD1. The ends lost 4 bases at V and 4 bases at J; junction bases unmatched: 8. In germline, CDR1 is KGHDR, CDR2 SFDVKD. The CDR3 loop spans 16 amino acids.

A word on this clone: At one of its ends the junction is not consistent with the germline gene, which may arise from a read error. This same CDR3 is encoded by further DNA sequences in the sample. This chain links TRBV6-1 with TRBJ2-1, with 16 bases matching TRBD2. Germline-derived CDR1 and CDR2 are MNHNS and SASEGT. There are 20 residues in the CDR3. CDR3 residues: CASSVPGLAGGRGFWNEQFF. In nucleotides, the CDR3 is TGTGCCAGTAGTGTGCCGGGACTAGCGGGGGGGCGAGGTTTCTGGAATGAGCAGTTCTTC.

This clone was counted once. V usage is TRBV2 and J usage is TRBJ2-5, with a tentative D call TRBD2 (5 bases). V was cut by 7 bases and J by 5 bases, with 20 bases left in between. This CDR3 region has 15 residues. The germline V gene encodes CDR1 SNHLY and CDR2 FYNNEI. The CDR3 loop is CASTPDSQRVETQYF. CDR3 sequence (DNA): TGTGCCAGCACCCCGGACTCCCAGAGGGTGGAGACCCAGTACTTC.

The rearrangement uses TRBV2 and TRBJ2-3; D gene uncertain. Trimming removed 6 bases at V and 2 bases at J, with 6 bases between. Per germline, CDR1 SNHLY and CDR2 FYNNEI. The CDR3 has 12 amino acids. The CDR3 DNA sequence: TGTGCCAGCAGACAATTCACAGATACGCAGTATTTT. This codes for CASRQFTDTQYF. Full variable domain (rest looked up from reference TRBV2 and TRBJ2-3): EPEVTQTPSHQVTQMGQEVILRCVPISNHLYFYWYRQILGQKVEFLVSFYNNEISEKSEIFDDQFSVERPDGSNFTLKIRSTKLEDSAMYFCASRQFTDTQYFGPGTRLTVL.

The CDR3 nucleotides are TGTGCCAGCAGCGTTGAATCCTCCTACAATGAGCAGTTCTTC. Protein: CASSVESSYNEQFF. The chain has TRBV9 and TRBJ2-1, with D unclear. Germline V gene lookup returns CDR1 SGDLS and CDR2 YYNGEE. V was pared by 2 bases and J by 0 bases, with 6 bases between. There are 14 residues in the CDR3.

The chain is built from TRBV27 and TRBJ2-7; 7 nucleotides line up with TRBD1. After removal of 6 bases from V and 3 bases from J, the junction contained 5 bases not matched to a gene. The CDR3 is made up of 13 amino acids. CDR1 and CDR2 from the germline V gene are MNHEY and SMNVEV (reference sequence). DNA for the CDR3: TGTGCCAGCAGAGGGACAGAGAACTACGAGCAGTACTTC. This encodes CASRGTENYEQYF.

The genes are TRBV28 and TRBJ1-1; D is undetermined. The CDR3 consists of 14 residues. Germline V gene data show CDR1 as MDHEN and CDR2 as SYDVKM. Trimming took off 2 bases at V and 0 bases at J, with 7 bases between the two ends. The CDR3 DNA follows: TGTGCCAGCAGTTTAAGTCGGGTGAACACTGAAGCTTTCTTT. Residues: CASSLSRVNTEAFF. The complete variable domain, with remaining parts taken from reference TRBV28 and TRBJ1-1, reads DVKVTQSSRYLVKRTGEKVFLECVQDMDHENMFWYRQDPGLGLRLIYFSYDVKMKEKGDIPEGYSVSREKKERFSLILESASTNQTSMYLCASSLSRVNTEAFFGQGTRLTVV.

The CDR3 nucleotides are TGTGCCAGCAGCCCTGGGGAGGGCAATCAGCCCCAGCATTTT. Encoded protein: CASSPGEGNQPQHF. This chain connects TRBV7-9 to TRBJ1-5, with unresolved D. The ends were cut back, 5 bases at V and 2 bases at J, with 10 bases in the middle. Germline-derived CDR1 and CDR2 are SEHNR and FQNEAQ (reference sequence). The CDR3 contains 14 residues. Looking up the rest from reference TRBV7-9 and TRBJ1-5 gives the full variable domain: DTGVSQNPRHKITKRGQNVTFRCDPISEHNRLYWYRQTLGQGPEFLTYFQNEAQLEKSRLLSDRFSAERPKGSFSTLEIQRTEQGDSAMYLCASSPGEGNQPQHFGDGTRLSIL.

The table lists this clone with a count of one. The V and J genes are TRBV6-1 and TRBJ1-4, with no clear D. Trimming removed 2 bases from V and 4 bases from J, with 11 bases in between. The length of the CDR3 is 15 residues. The V gene's germline CDR1 is MNHNS and CDR2 SASEGT. CDR3 coding DNA: TGTGCCAGCAGTGAAATGCGGCCAGTTAATGAAAAACTGTTTTTT. Translation: CASSEMRPVNEKLFF.

The V gene is TRBV7-2, the J gene TRBJ2-5; 10 bases are a match to TRBD2. V trimming: 5 bases; J trimming: 5 bases; junction bases outside the gene matches: 17. The CDR3 has 18 residues. Per germline, CDR1 SGHTA and CDR2 FQGNSA. The DNA for the CDR3 is TGTGCCAGCAGCCCACTCGCTAGCGGGGGTATACCGCAGGAGACCCAGTACTTC. Translating gives CASSPLASGGIPQETQYF.

The chain recombines TRBV7-3 with TRBJ1-6, with D unresolved. CDR1 is SGHTA, CDR2 FQGTGA, per germline. The V end lost 1 base, the J end lost 5 bases, and 3 bases lay between the germline ends. This CDR3 is 13 amino acids long. Here the CDR3 reads CASSLSHNSPLHF. CDR3 nucleotides: TGTGCCAGCAGCTTAAGCCATAATTCACCCCTCCACTTT.

J is TRBJ2-7 and V is TRBV5-1, with 8 nucleotides matching TRBD1. The CDR3 is 15 residues long. Unmatched junction bases numbered 4, after V lost 0 bases and J lost 2 bases. Per the germline V gene, CDR1 is SGHRS and CDR2 is YFSETQ. The chain's CDR3 is CASSLGTGNPYEQYF. CDR3 in DNA: TGCGCCAGCAGCTTGGGGACAGGGAACCCCTACGAGCAGTACTTC.

This clone was seen a handful of times. The chain links TRBV9 to TRBJ2-1; D may match TRBD1 or TRBD2 (5 bases each). The germline V and J ends were trimmed by 4 bases and 4 bases, with 9 bases remaining between them. Germline loops: CDR1 SGDLS, CDR2 YYNGEE. This CDR3 has 13 residues. CDR3: CASSPEGYNEQFF. The CDR3 DNA sequence: TGTGCCAGCAGCCCAGAGGGGTACAATGAGCAGTTCTTC.

The chain recombines TRBV9 with TRBJ2-3; D perhaps matches TRBD1 (6 bases). CDR1 is SGDLS, CDR2 YYNGEE, per germline. The CDR3 loop spans 15 amino acids. V was cut by 0 bases and J by 2 bases, with 10 bases left in between. The CDR3 DNA reads TGTGCCAGCAGCGTAGAGGGGGTCCCCACAGATACGCAGTATTTT. Translation gives CASSVEGVPTDTQYF.

The rearrangement joins TRBV6-5 to TRBJ1-2; D gene ambiguous. Germline V CDR1 and CDR2: MNHEY, SVGAGI. This CDR3 has 12 amino acids. Trimming cost V 8 bases and J 3 bases, with 10 bases left between them. In DNA form, the CDR3 reads TGTGCCAGCGGCAGAGAATACTATGGCTACACCTTC. Residues: CASGREYYGYTF.

The chain is built from TRBV7-8 and TRBJ2-7, with 8 bases aligning to TRBD2. Germline V gene lookup returns CDR1 SGHVS and CDR2 FQNEAQ. This CDR3 contains 16 residues. V shed 3 bases and J 4 bases; nucleotides not matched to a gene: 11. This chain's CDR3 is CASSFGGDRPSYEQYF. In DNA form, the CDR3 reads TGTGCCAGCAGCTTCGGGGGGGACCGTCCTTCGTACGAGCAGTACTTC.

This chain uses TRBV19 with TRBJ2-7; 7 bases align to TRBD1. CDR1 is LNHDA, CDR2 SQIVND, per germline (reference sequence). Unmatched junction bases numbered 11, after V lost 2 bases and J lost 4 bases. The CDR3 extends over 16 amino acids. The CDR3 coding sequence is TGTGCCAGTAGTATAAACAGGGGTGTAAAGGGGTACGAGCAGTACTTC. Translation: CASSINRGVKGYEQYF.

The J gene is TRBJ1-1, the V gene TRBV11-2; 7 bases are shared with TRBD1. This CDR3 comprises 17 residues. The V and J ends lost 5 bases and 0 bases, in that order; junction bases with no gene match: 12. CDR1 and CDR2 (germline): SGHAT, FQNNGV. The CDR3 is CASSQRGQTYMNTEAFF. In DNA, the CDR3 is TGTGCCAGCAGCCAACGGGGACAGACCTATATGAACACTGAAGCTTTCTTT.

This rearrangement joins TRBV18 to TRBJ2-2; TRBD1 agrees at 9 bases. The V gene's germline CDR1 is KGHSH and CDR2 LQKENI. With V trimmed by 8 bases and J by 5 bases, 9 bases remained unmatched. This CDR3 has 15 amino acids. CDR3 protein: CASTWTGDFTGELFF. The CDR3 region has the DNA TGTGCCAGCACGTGGACAGGGGATTTTACCGGGGAGCTGTTTTTT. Based on the CDR3 plus reference TRBV18 and TRBJ2-2, the full variable domain is NAGVMQNPRHLVRRRGQEARLRCSPMKGHSHVYWYRQLPEEGLKFMVYLQKENIIDESGMPKERFSAEFPKEGPSILRIQQVVRGDSAAYFCASTWTGDFTGELFFGEGSRLTVL.

This chain joins TRBV12-5 and TRBJ1-1; the match to TRBD1 covers 12 bases. Losses at the gene ends were 4 bases for V and 4 bases for J; bases not matched to a gene: 13. The CDR3 consists of 18 residues. CDR1 is LGHNT and CDR2 is FRNRAP in the germline V gene. The CDR3 sequence: CASGSTGQGARFFTEAFF. CDR3 sequence (DNA): TGTGCTAGTGGTTCTACGGGACAGGGGGCGAGGTTCTTCACTGAAGCTTTCTTT.

V is TRBV27 and J is TRBJ2-7, with 7 positions matching TRBD1. Germline trimming cut 7 bases from V and 3 bases from J; bases unmatched to any gene: 6. The germline gives CDR1 MNHEY, CDR2 SMNVEV (reference sequence). The CDR3 consists of 13 residues. The CDR3 protein is CASMDRTSYEQYV. DNA for the CDR3: TGTGCCAGCATGGACAGGACGAGCTACGAGCAGTACGTC.

This chain uses TRBV5-6 with TRBJ1-1; D is undetermined. V lost 3 bases and J 9 bases, leaving 12 bases between the germline ends. The CDR3 sequence is 12 residues long. CDR1 and CDR2 from the germline V gene are SGHDT and YYEEEE. The CDR3 coding sequence is TGTGCCAGCAGCTCGAGACATGACCAAGCTTTCTTT. This encodes CASSSRHDQAFF.